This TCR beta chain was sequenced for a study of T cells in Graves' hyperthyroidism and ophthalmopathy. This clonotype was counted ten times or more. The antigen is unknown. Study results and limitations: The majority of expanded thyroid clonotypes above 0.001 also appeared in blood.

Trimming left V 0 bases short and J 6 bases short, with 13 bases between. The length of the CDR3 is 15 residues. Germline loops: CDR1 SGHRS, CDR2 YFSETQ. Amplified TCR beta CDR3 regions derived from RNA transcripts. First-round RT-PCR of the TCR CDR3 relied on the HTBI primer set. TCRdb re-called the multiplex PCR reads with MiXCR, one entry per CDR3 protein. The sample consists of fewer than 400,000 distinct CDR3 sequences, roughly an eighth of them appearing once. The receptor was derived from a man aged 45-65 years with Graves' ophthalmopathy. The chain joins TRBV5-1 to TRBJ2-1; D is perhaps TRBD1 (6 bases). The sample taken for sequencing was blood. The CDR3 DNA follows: TGCGCCAGCAGCTTGGGAGGGGGTAGGAGCAATGAGCAGTTCTTC. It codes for CASSLGGGRSNEQFF.